These 18 T cell receptor beta chains originate from one sample sequenced in a study of neurological immune-mediated disorders. Using its own MiXCR run on the 5' RACE reads, TCRdb lists one record per CDR3 protein. The data show approximately 77,000 distinct CDR3 sequences, with around a tenth seen just once and 1.7% held by the top ten. Sequencing input: PBMCs. The receptors were gathered from a man aged 45-65 years in good health.

This clonotype was seen ten or more times. This chain uses TRBV29-1 with TRBJ2-4; D may be TRBD1 (5 bases). The germline V and J ends were trimmed by 6 bases and 0 bases, with 15 bases remaining between them. The CDR3 contains 15 residues. Germline values: CDR1 SQVTM, CDR2 ANQGSEA. Written as DNA, the CDR3 is TGCAGCGTCGCTTGGACAAGCTCAGCCAAAAACATTCAGTACTTC. This sequence encodes CSVAWTSSAKNIQYF.

This clonotype has at least ten counts. The V gene is TRBV20-1, the J gene TRBJ2-7; 7 bases match TRBD2. Germline assignment: CDR1 DFQATT and CDR2 SNEGSKA (reference sequence). The CDR3 totals 15 residues. The V gene end was trimmed by 3 bases and the J gene end by 6 bases; junction bases not matched to a gene: 14. CDR3 nucleotides: TGCAGTGCTAGGGATGCAGGGAGGGCCCCCTTCGAGCAGTACTTC. It specifies CSARDAGRAPFEQYF.

The chain combines TRBV27 with TRBJ1-1, with D maybe TRBD1 (5 bases). V was trimmed by 5 bases and J by 5 bases, leaving 21 bases between them. CDR3 length: 16 residues. The germline gives CDR1 MNHEY, CDR2 SMNVEV (reference sequence). The CDR3 region is CASSPGRGSPWTEAFF. CDR3 sequence (DNA): TGTGCCAGCAGTCCAGGGCGGGGCAGCCCTTGGACTGAAGCTTTCTTT.

This clonotype was seen at least ten times. The chain combines TRBV12-3 or TRBV12-4 with TRBJ2-1; 7 bases map to TRBD2. The CDR3 is 18 residues long. The J segment lost 5 bases and the V segment lost 2 bases, leaving 15 bases of the junction unmatched. CDR3 sequence: CASSLSGWRETENNEQFF. Written as DNA, the CDR3 is TGTGCCAGCAGTTTAAGCGGGTGGCGGGAGACAGAGAACAATGAGCAGTTCTTC.

This clonotype was detected many times. J is TRBJ2-3 and V is TRBV9; TRBD2 agrees at 13 bases. After removal of 3 bases from V and 1 base from J, the junction contained 2 bases not matched to a gene. CDR3 length equals 16 residues. Per germline, CDR1 SGDLS and CDR2 YYNGEE. Here the CDR3 DNA reads TGTGCCAGCAGCGCCGGACTAGCGGGAGGCACAGATACGCAGTATTTT. This codes for CASSAGLAGGTDTQYF.

In its sample, this clonotype was seen many times. The chain combines TRBV29-1 with TRBJ2-2; D possibly corresponds to TRBD1 (6 bases). The V end was cut by 5 bases, the J end by 1 base, with 14 bases between. The CDR3 sequence is 15 residues long. Germline CDR1 SQVTM, CDR2 ANQGSEA. CDR3 protein: CSVLPGTRNTGELFF. CDR3 DNA sequence: TGCAGCGTTCTCCCCGGGACAAGGAACACCGGGGAGCTGTTTTTT.

This clonotype was seen repeatedly, ten times or more. The chain combines TRBV2 with TRBJ1-2, with TRBD1 identical over 10 bases. Germline-derived CDR1 and CDR2 are SNHLY and FYNNEI. The CDR3 is 14 amino acids. With 7 bases clipped from V and 4 bases from J, the junction kept 6 bases outside the gene matches. Here the CDR3 DNA reads TGTGCCAGCACCCGGGACAGGGGTATCTATGGCTACACCTTC. Protein: CASTRDRGIYGYTF.

This clonotype came up many times. The chain couples TRBV5-1 to TRBJ2-1, with TRBD1 matching 8 bases. Unmatched junction bases numbered 3, after V lost 4 bases and J lost 0 bases. The CDR3 is 15 amino acids. Germline lookup yields CDR1 SGHRS and CDR2 YFSETQ. Here the CDR3 DNA reads TGCGCCAGCAGCCGGGACAGGAGCTCCTACAATGAGCAGTTCTTC. It codes for CASSRDRSSYNEQFF.

This clonotype was counted at least ten times. The chain couples TRBV5-1 to TRBJ2-3; D might be TRBD1 (5 bases). The CDR3 consists of 14 residues. The germline V gene has CDR1 SGHRS and CDR2 YFSETQ. With 4 bases removed from V and 0 bases from J, the gap between germline ends came to 9 bases. CDR3 DNA sequence: TGCGCCAGCAGCCCGACAGAGAGCACAGATACGCAGTATTTT. Translated: CASSPTESTDTQYF.

This clonotype was observed many times. The V call is TRBV6-2 or TRBV6-3, the J call TRBJ1-1; the D is unclear. CDR1 is MNHEY, CDR2 SVGEGT, per germline. V dropped 6 bases and J dropped 1 base, with 12 bases sitting between them. The CDR3 loop spans 14 amino acids. CDR3 amino acids: CASSGRRENTEAFF. DNA of the CDR3: TGTGCCAGCAGCGGGAGGCGGGAGAACACTGAAGCTTTCTTT.

Ten or more counts support this clonotype. The rearrangement joins TRBV10-3 to TRBJ2-3, with a weak D call TRBD1 (5 bases). This CDR3 region has 14 residues. Between the trimmed V and J ends, which lost 2 bases and 2 bases, there was a span of 8 bases. CDR1 and CDR2 from the germline V gene are ENHRY and SYGVKD. CDR3 sequence (DNA): TGTGCCATCAGTGAGGACAGAAACACAGATACGCAGTATTTT. Its translation: CAISEDRNTDTQYF.

In this sample, this clonotype turned up many times. The rearrangement joins TRBV3-1 to TRBJ1-4, with 10 bases aligning to TRBD1. CDR1 is LGHDT and CDR2 is YNNKEL in the germline V gene (reference sequence). There are 15 residues in the CDR3. The J segment lost 6 bases and the V segment lost 0 bases, leaving 1 base of the junction unmatched. The chain's CDR3 is CASSQEGQGYEKLFF. CDR3 bases: TGTGCCAGCAGCCAAGAGGGACAGGGGTATGAAAAACTGTTTTTT. Filled out from reference TRBV3-1 and TRBJ1-4, the complete variable domain reads DTAVSQTPKYLVTQMGNDKSIKCEQNLGHDTMYWYKQDSKKFLKIMFSYNNKELIINETVPNRFSPKSPDKAHLNLHINSLELGDSAVYFCASSQEGQGYEKLFFGSGTQLSVL.

There are many counts of this clonotype. The chain recombines TRBV21-1 with TRBJ2-2; the D call TRBD1 from the table was never checked on the DNA. TRBV21-1 is designated a pseudogene. The CDR3 covers 13 residues. The CDR3: CASSMTGVGELFF. The DNA of the CDR3 is TGTGCCAGCAGCATGACGGGGGTCGGGGAGCTGTTTTTT.

This clonotype has a count of ten or more. The chain employs TRBV5-1 and TRBJ2-7; 7 bases map to TRBD1. Germline CDR1 SGHRS, CDR2 YFSETQ. V shed 5 bases, J shed 6 bases, and the junction held 8 bases outside the gene matches. The CDR3 extends over 13 amino acids. The CDR3 DNA reads TGCGCCAGCAGTTACGACAGGGAAGGCGAGCAGTACTTC. It is translated as CASSYDREGEQYF.

Concerning this clonotype: Sequence at one end of the junction differs from germline and may be a read error. The chain uses TRBV12-3 or TRBV12-4 and TRBJ1-5, with D tentatively TRBD1 (5 bases). The CDR3 loop spans 13 amino acids. Here the CDR3 reads CASSRQTNQPRHF. The CDR3 nucleotides read TGTGCCAGCAGCAGACAGACGAATCAGCCCCGGCATTTT.

This clonotype was found many times. The CDR3 region has the DNA TGTGCCAGCAGGGACAGGCGTAATCAGCCCCAGCATTTT. The encoded protein is CASRDRRNQPQHF. This sequence joins TRBV6-2 or TRBV6-3 and TRBJ1-5; 7 nucleotides align to TRBD1. CDR3 length: 13 amino acids. Germline-derived CDR1 and CDR2 are MNHEY and SVGEGT. The trim removed 6 bases at V and 4 bases at J, leaving 3 bases unmatched.

This clonotype was detected ten times or more. For the CDR3, the DNA is TGCAGTGCTAGAGATAGTGGGGTTCCCGAAGTAGGAAAACTGTTTTTT. This encodes CSARDSGVPEVGKLFF. The chain recombines TRBV20-1 with TRBJ1-4, with no clear D. Per the germline V gene, CDR1 is DFQATT and CDR2 is SNEGSKA (reference sequence). The CDR3 length is 16 residues. Trimming removed 0 bases at V and 10 bases at J, with 21 bases between.

This clonotype was seen at least ten times. This chain connects TRBV11-2 to TRBJ1-6; 8 bases are a match to TRBD1. The V and J ends lost 5 bases and 8 bases, in that order; junction bases with no gene match: 11. Germline-derived CDR1 and CDR2 are SGHAT and FQNNGV. CDR3 length equals 16 residues. The CDR3 region is CASSKGAGGIYSPLHF. Written as DNA, the CDR3 is TGTGCCAGCAGCAAAGGTGCAGGGGGCATTTATTCACCCCTCCACTTT.